A selection of T cell receptor beta chains follows, all from one sample in a study of type 1 regulatory T cells. No antigens are known for them. From the reads, TCRdb called clonotypes with MiXCR, one entry per CDR3 protein. The repertoire holds around 69,000 distinct CDR3 sequences, with 63% as singletons. What was sequenced was cultured T cells, either the whole culture or a sorted T cell fraction (not recorded which). The receptors shown here come from a human donor in good health. Each CDR3 is given with its conserved first and last residue. D genes are given only for firm matches. Size is stated for part of the rows, as once, few or many counts, or as a class when the clone is expanded.

J gene,V gene,D gene,clone size,CDR3 DNA,CDR3 protein
TRBJ1-5,TRBV18,.,.,TGTGCCAGCTCACCACCGGGAAGGGGAGGCAATCAGCCCCAGCATTTT,CASSPPGRGGNQPQHF
TRBJ2-3,TRBV3-1,TRBD2,.,TGTGCCAGCAGCCCCGGACTAGCGGGAGTCTTTACGCAGTATTTT,CASSPGLAGVFTQYF
TRBJ2-1,TRBV7-2,.,few,TGTGCCAGCACCCCGAGGAGGGGCAATGAGCAGTTCTTC,CASTPRRGNEQFF
TRBJ2-3,TRBV7-9,TRBD2,few,TGTGCCAGCAGCTTAGGCGGACTAGCGGCATACACAGATACGCAGTATTTT,CASSLGGLAAYTDTQYF
TRBJ2-1,TRBV20-1,TRBD2,.,TGCAGTGCTAGAGTAGGCGCGGGAGGTACCTACAATGAGCAGTTCTTC,CSARVGAGGTYNEQFF
TRBJ1-1,TRBV5-5,.,.,TGTGCCAGCAGCTTGGAATTTCGTCTACGGGGGAACACTGAAGCTTTCTTT,CASSLEFRLRGNTEAFF
TRBJ1-5,TRBV18,.,many,TGTGCCAGCTCACCCCTCGCGGCAGGGGCTCAACAGCCCCAGCATTTT,CASSPLAAGAQQPQHF
TRBJ2-6,TRBV20-1,.,.,TGCAGTGCTCGCCCTGGGGGGGCCAACGTCCTGACTTTC,CSARPGGANVLTF
TRBJ2-3,TRBV19,TRBD1,.,TGTGCCAGTAGTACGGACAGGGCCGAGGGTACGCAGTATTTT,CASSTDRAEGTQYF
TRBJ2-1,TRBV18,TRBD2,few,TGTGCCAGCTCACCAACTAGCGGGATTGAGGTCAATGAGCAGTTCTTC,CASSPTSGIEVNEQFF
TRBJ2-6,TRBV20-1,.,.,TGCAGTGCTTATAGCGGCTCTGGGGCCAACGTCCTGACTTTC,CSAYSGSGANVLTF
TRBJ1-1,TRBV7-9,TRBD1,.,TGTGCCAGCAGCTTAGGACGGTTGGACAGGGGAGCTTTCTTT,CASSLGRLDRGAFF
TRBJ2-7,TRBV4-3,TRBD2,.,TGCGCCAGCAGCCGCCTGACTAGCGGGGGACCGGGGGAGCAGTACTTC,CASSRLTSGGPGEQYF
TRBJ2-3,TRBV5-1,.,.,TGCGCCAGCAGCTTGTCGGCAGGAGGAGATACGCAGTATTTT,CASSLSAGGDTQYF
TRBJ1-2,TRBV6-5,.,.,TGTGCCAGCAGTTACTCGACGGGGGGTGGCTACACCTTC,CASSYSTGGGYTF
TRBJ2-1,TRBV6-2/TRBV6-3,TRBD1,few,TGTGCCAGCAGCTCCGGGACAGGGTCCTACAATGAGCAGTTCTTC,CASSSGTGSYNEQFF
TRBJ2-3,TRBV9,.,.,TGTGCCAGCAGCGTTGGGCAAAGCACAGATACGCAGTATTTT,CASSVGQSTDTQYF
TRBJ2-1,TRBV7-9,.,.,TGTGCCAGCAGCTTAGGTTCTACCATAAACAATGAGCAGTTCTTC,CASSLGSTINNEQFF
TRBJ2-5,TRBV2,.,once,TGTGCCAGCAGTGGCTGGAAGGAGACCCAGTACTTC,CASSGWKETQYF
TRBJ2-5,TRBV24-1,.,.,TGTGCCACCAGTGATTTGTCAGGGGCTCTAGAGACCCAGTACTTC,CATSDLSGALETQYF
TRBJ2-1,TRBV15,TRBD2,.,TGTGCCACCAGCAGAGAAAGTAGCGGGAGGGCCTACAATGAGCAGTTCTTC,CATSRESSGRAYNEQFF
TRBJ1-2,TRBV6-2/TRBV6-3,.,.,TGTGCCAGCAGTAACCCCCCTGGCTATGGCTACACCTTC,CASSNPPGYGYTF
TRBJ2-1,TRBV27,.,many,TGTGCCAGCCAGGGCCTTGTCTCCTACAATGAGCAGTTCTTC,CASQGLVSYNEQFF
TRBJ2-1,TRBV29-1,TRBD2,.,TGCAGCGTTGAACCCCCCGGGACTAGAGGAAATGAGCAGTTCTTC,CSVEPPGTRGNEQFF
TRBJ2-7,TRBV10-2,.,.,TGCGCCAGCAGTGGAGCGGGCTATTACGAGCAGTACTTC,CASSGAGYYEQYF
TRBJ2-7,TRBV6-2/TRBV6-3,.,.,TGTGCCAGCACGGATAGCGGACCGTACGAGCAGTACTTC,CASTDSGPYEQYF
TRBJ2-5,TRBV20-1,TRBD2,.,TGCAGTGCTAGAGTCGGACTAGCGGGAGGGCCCGAGACCCAGTACTTC,CSARVGLAGGPETQYF
TRBJ2-7,TRBV5-1,TRBD2,.,TGCGCCAGCAACCCTCGGACTAGCGGGAGTAGAGAGCAGTACTTC,CASNPRTSGSREQYF
TRBJ2-4,TRBV7-8,TRBD1,.,TGTGCCAGCAGCTTACGGGGACAGTCCAAAAACATTCAGTACTTC,CASSLRGQSKNIQYF
TRBJ1-5,TRBV27,.,.,TGTGCCAGCAGTTTAGGCCAGGGGAGGCAGCCCCAGCATTTT,CASSLGQGRQPQHF
TRBJ2-1,TRBV25-1,TRBD2,few,TGTGCCAGCAGTGATGCGGCGGGAGGTTACAATGAGCAGTTCTTC,CASSDAAGGYNEQFF
TRBJ2-6,TRBV27,.,few,TGTGCCAGCAGTCCGAGTTTCAGAGGTGCCCTTAGGGCCAACGTCCTGACTTTC,CASSPSFRGALRANVLTF
TRBJ2-6,TRBV20-1,.,few,TGCAGTGCCCCCGGGACATACTCTGGGGCCAACGTCCTGACTTTC,CSAPGTYSGANVLTF
TRBJ2-6,TRBV10-2,TRBD2,.,TGCGCCAGCAGCGGCCGCCCGGGCCTAGCGGGAGTGGTCTCTGGGGCCAACGTCCTGACTTTC,CASSGRPGLAGVVSGANVLTF
TRBJ2-7,TRBV5-6,.,.,TGTGCCAGCAGCTTGGGGGCGCGGTACGAGCAGTACTTC,CASSLGARYEQYF
TRBJ2-1,TRBV7-2,TRBD2,few,TGTGCCAGCAGCCGCCCGACCTCTTTAGCGGGAGGGAGGGACAATGAGCAGTTCTTC,CASSRPTSLAGGRDNEQFF
TRBJ2-7,TRBV4-1,TRBD2,.,TGCGCCAGCAGCCAAGAACGGAGAGCGGGAGCCCAACCTCCCTTTAGGGAGCAGTACTTC,CASSQERRAGAQPPFREQYF
TRBJ2-3,TRBV4-3,.,.,TGCGCCAGCAGCCAAGGAACCGGCCGCACAGATACGCAGTATTTT,CASSQGTGRTDTQYF
TRBJ2-1,TRBV15,.,.,TGTGCCACCAGCAGAGATCATTCCAGCGCAGCGGGCTCCTACAATGAGCAGTTCTTC,CATSRDHSSAAGSYNEQFF
TRBJ2-7,TRBV7-8,TRBD2,few,TGTGCCAGCAGCTTAACCACTAGCGGGAGTCCTAGAAACTCCTACGAGCAGTACTTC,CASSLTTSGSPRNSYEQYF
TRBJ2-2,TRBV11-2,.,few,TGTGCCAGCAGCTTGTTAGGGACGGTTAACACCGGGGAGCTGTTTTTT,CASSLLGTVNTGELFF
TRBJ2-3,TRBV5-1,.,.,TGCGCCAGCAGCTTGTTTACGGGAGAGACAGATACGCAGTATTTT,CASSLFTGETDTQYF
TRBJ2-3,TRBV7-2,TRBD2,.,TGTGCCAGCAGCTTAATAACTAGCGGGAGGGCCAGTGCAGATACGCAGTATTTT,CASSLITSGRASADTQYF
TRBJ1-1,TRBV29-1,.,.,TGCAGCGTTGAAATTTGGGTGAACACTGAAGCTTTCTTT,CSVEIWVNTEAFF
TRBJ1-4,TRBV18,TRBD1,.,TGTGCCAGCTCGGCACCGGGGACAGGGAAACCTAATGAAAAACTGTTTTTT,CASSAPGTGKPNEKLFF
TRBJ2-1,TRBV20-1,TRBD1,.,TGCAGTGCTGGAACAGGGGGACAGTTCTTC,CSAGTGGQFF
TRBJ2-3,TRBV6-1,TRBD2,.,TGTGCCAGCAGGGCCTTAGCGGGCCCGGACACGCAGTATTTT,CASRALAGPDTQYF
TRBJ2-7,TRBV20-1,TRBD2,.,TGCAGTGCTGGCCTAACTAGCGGCCTCTACGAGCAGTACTTC,CSAGLTSGLYEQYF
TRBJ2-1,TRBV2,TRBD2,few,TGTGCCAGCAGTGGGGACTACAAAAGGCAGTTCTTC,CASSGDYKRQFF
TRBJ1-1,TRBV7-2,.,.,TGTGCCAGCAGCTTATCGTCAGGGATGAACACTGAAGCTTTCTTT,CASSLSSGMNTEAFF
TRBJ2-1,TRBV20-1,TRBD2,medium-sized,TGCAGTGCTAGAGGTCTAGCGGGTATCTACAATGAGCAGTTCTTC,CSARGLAGIYNEQFF
TRBJ2-7,TRBV7-3,.,.,TGTGCCAGCAGCTTATTGGACAGCTACGAGCAGTACTTC,CASSLLDSYEQYF
TRBJ1-1,TRBV18,TRBD1,.,TGTGCCAGCTCACCGTACAGGGGCACTGAAGCTTTCTTT,CASSPYRGTEAFF
TRBJ2-7,TRBV20-1,.,few,TGCAGTGCTAGAGATTTCAGCTACGAGCAGTACTTC,CSARDFSYEQYF